What follows are 10 T cell receptor beta chains derived from one specimen sequenced in a study of tissue T cells after allogeneic stem cell transplantation. Time point specified: mouse harvest day 14 after allogeneic transplant. The graft held 10^6 splenic CD5+ T cells and 10^7 T-cell-depleted bone marrow cells. Using immunoSEQ multiplex PCR, the repertoire was profiled, and TCRdb retains in-frame clones only, with some absent. The data hold about 5,000 clones, with about 40% observed a single time. The specimen sequenced was gut tissue. All receptors come from a female BALB/c mouse given C57BL/6 T cells with graft-versus-host disease after an allogeneic hematopoietic cell transplant.

A note on this clone: Mouse gene names apply. CDR3 residues: CTCSANRGPGNTLYF. CDR3 DNA (partial): TGCACCTGCAGTGCAAACAGGGGCCCTGGAAATACGCTCTAT. The chain recombines TRBV1 with TRBJ1-3, with 7 bases fitting TRBD1. The CDR3 goes on 1 residue after the read ends, and that part is filled in from the germline J gene. CDR1 is NSQYPW and CDR2 is LRSPGD in the germline V gene (reference sequence). This CDR3 is built from 15 residues. V was clipped by 2 bases and J by 2 bases; unmatched bases: 3. Full variable domain (outside the CDR3, taken from reference TRBV1 and TRBJ1-3): VTLLEQNPRWRLVPRGQAVNLRCILKNSQYPWMSWYQQDLQKQLQWLFTLRSPGDKEVKSLPGADYLATRVTDTELRLQVANMSQGRTLYCTCSANRGPGNTLYFGEGSRLIVV.

Worth noting for this clone: Here the gene names and germline are mouse. Read coverage stops 1 residue before the CDR3 terminus; the germline J gene supplies the remainder. The chain joins TRBV5 to TRBJ2-2; 8 bases map to TRBD1. V shed 5 bases and J 1 base; nucleotides not matched to a gene: 3. The CDR3 has 15 residues. In germline, CDR1 is LGHNA, CDR2 YNLKQL (reference sequence). CDR3 bases read: TGTGCCAGCAGCTCGACAGGGGTAAACACCGGGCAGCTCTAC. Amino acids: CASSSTGVNTGQLY. The complete CDR3 sequence is CASSSTGVNTGQLYF.

Concerning this clone: Gene names and germline refer to mouse. The CDR3 extends 1 residue past the end of the read, so its final part is completed from the germline J gene. The rearrangement uses TRBV15 and TRBJ2-4, with TRBD2 matching 13 bases. Unmatched junction bases numbered 9, after V lost 6 bases and J lost 9 bases. Looked up from germline, CDR1 is SGHND and CDR2 is FRSKSL. This CDR3 has 15 residues. Incomplete CDR3 DNA: TGTGCCAGCAGCCAGGACTGGGGGGGCGCAGGAACCTTGTAC. The encoded protein is CASSQDWGGAGTLY. The complete CDR3 protein is CASSQDWGGAGTLYF. Combining the CDR3 with reference TRBV15 and TRBJ2-4 gives the whole variable domain DAGVTQTPRHEVAEKGQTIILKCEPVSGHNDLFWYRQTKIQGLELLSYFRSKSLMEDGGAFKDRFKAEMLNSSFSTLKIQPTEPKDSAVYLCASSQDWGGAGTLYFGAGTRLSVL.

This clone appeared a few times. The listed genes are named as in mouse. The sequenced fragment ends 1 residue before the CDR3 boundary, so the rest is inferred from the germline J gene. The chain carries TRBV31 and TRBJ2-5, with 8 bases that match TRBD2. V shed 4 bases, J shed 0 bases, and the junction held 6 bases outside the gene matches. Per the germline V gene, CDR1 is GKSSPN and CDR2 is SITVG. The CDR3 covers 15 residues. The sequenced CDR3 bases are TGTGCCTGGACCGAACTGGGGGTTAACCAAGACACCCAGTAC. It encodes CAWTELGVNQDTQY. The CDR3 as a whole reads CAWTELGVNQDTQYF.

As concerns this clone: Gene names and germline refer to mouse. The read gets to within 1 residue of the CDR3 end, and the germline J gene fills in the rest. This chain links TRBV13-3 with TRBJ2-5; 11 bases map to TRBD2. Trimming at V came to 4 bases and at J to 5 bases, leaving 0 bases not matched to a gene. The CDR3 is made up of 13 amino acids. The germline V gene has CDR1 NNHDY and CDR2 SYVADS. The CDR3 bases that were read are TGTGCCAGCAGTACTGGGGGGGCAGACACCCAGTAC. Protein sequence: CASSTGGADTQY. The complete CDR3 sequence is CASSTGGADTQYF.

Of note for this clone: All gene names here are mouse names. The read is 1 residue too short to cover the CDR3 end, so that end is filled in from the germline J gene. This chain uses TRBV31 with TRBJ2-5; D possibly corresponds to TRBD1 (6 bases). The CDR3 contains 13 residues. V lost 3 bases and J 4 bases, leaving 11 bases between the germline ends. Germline V gives CDR1 GKSSPN, CDR2 SITVG. The DNA read from the CDR3 is TGTGCCTGGAGCCCCGGGACAAAAGACACCCAGTAC. Protein: CAWSPGTKDTQY. The CDR3, in full, reads CAWSPGTKDTQYF.

In its sample, this clone was seen a few times. Gene names are mouse gene names. The read ends 1 residue early relative to the CDR3; the germline J gene fills the gap. The chain joins TRBV23 to TRBJ1-3; the DNA was not compared with TRBD1, the D call given in the table. Germline-derived CDR1 and CDR2 are KGHTA and FQNQQP. CDR3 length: 15 residues. The CDR3 region is CSSSQSTNSGNTLYF. The sequenced CDR3 bases are TGCTCCAGCAGTCAATCGACAAATTCTGGAAATACGCTCTAT.

A few counts support this clone. The germline and genes are mouse ones. The sequenced fragment ends 1 residue before the CDR3 boundary, so the rest is inferred from the germline J gene. V usage is TRBV26 and J usage is TRBJ2-2; D is unclear. The CDR3 length is 12 residues. The germline V gene encodes CDR1 KGHPV and CDR2 FQNQEV (reference sequence). The V and J ends lost 6 bases and 0 bases respectively, with 2 bases between them. The CDR3 protein is CASRPNTGQLYF. CDR3 bases read: TGTGCCAGCAGGCCAAACACCGGGCAGCTCTAC.

This clone is labeled as medium-sized (0.01 to 0.1%). Gene names refer to mouse genes. The read finishes 1 residue shy of the CDR3 end, and the germline J gene is used to complete it. The chain is built from TRBV19 and TRBJ1-2; maybe TRBD1 (5 bases). Germline values: CDR1 FNHDT, CDR2 SITEND (reference sequence). The length of the CDR3 is 13 residues. V lost 5 bases to trimming and J lost 4 bases, with 12 bases between them. CDR3 amino acids: CASSARESSDYTF. The part of the CDR3 DNA that was read is TGTGCCAGCAGCGCCAGGGAGAGCTCCGACTACACC.

This clone was detected a few times. Gene names refer to mouse genes. The CDR3 end falls 1 residue outside the read, so it is completed with the germline J gene. The chain links TRBV23 to TRBJ2-4; the DNA was not compared with TRBD1, the D call given in the table. The CDR3 is 16 amino acids. Looked up from germline, CDR1 is KGHTA and CDR2 is FQNQQP. CDR3: CSSSQSYRGRGNTLYF. The covered CDR3 bases are TGCTCCAGCAGTCAATCCTACAGGGGGCGAGGAAACACCTTGTAC.